These 28 T cell receptor beta chains came from one sample sequenced in a study of T cells after somatic rescue of genetic block. The protocol was immunoSEQ multiplex PCR, while the TCRdb copy is restricted to in-frame clones and leaves out a portion. The sample carries roughly 58,000 clones, roughly 96% recorded once. Input material: peripheral blood mononuclear cells (PBMCs). These receptors originate from a child under two years old.

The V gene is TRBV5-6, the J gene TRBJ2-7; D gene ambiguous. This CDR3 region has 13 residues. V was trimmed by 1 base and J by 6 bases, leaving 11 bases between them. Looked up from germline, CDR1 is SGHDT and CDR2 is YYEEEE. In nucleotides, the CDR3 is TGTGCCAGCAGCTTGCATCCAGGTGGCGAGCAGTACTTC. This gives the protein CASSLHPGGEQYF.

This CDR3 is CASSFLGYMRETQYF. The CDR3 region has the DNA TGTGCCAGCAGCTTCCTAGGCTACATGAGGGAGACCCAGTACTTC. The chain links TRBV7-6 to TRBJ2-5; no reliable D call. CDR3 size: 15 residues. CDR1 and CDR2 from the germline V gene are SGHVS and FNYEAQ. V was clipped by 3 bases and J by 5 bases, with 16 bases between them.

The chain joins TRBV27 to TRBJ2-2; D possibly uses TRBD1 or TRBD2 (7 bases each). The length of the CDR3 is 16 residues. Trimming cost V 6 bases and J 5 bases, with 19 bases left between them. Looked up from germline, CDR1 is MNHEY and CDR2 is SMNVEV (reference sequence). CDR3 bases: TGTGCCAGCAGAGGCAGGGGGTCCGGGAGGACCGGGGAGCTGTTTTTT. Protein product: CASRGRGSGRTGELFF.

CDR3 sequence (DNA): TGTGCCAGCAGCCCCCCGGGACGGATCTACGAGCAGTACTTC. It is translated as CASSPPGRIYEQYF. The chain couples TRBV27 to TRBJ2-7; D could derive from TRBD1 or TRBD2 (5 bases each). CDR3 size: 14 residues. Germline loops: CDR1 MNHEY, CDR2 SMNVEV (reference sequence). V dropped 6 bases and J dropped 3 bases, with 15 bases sitting between them.

The chain couples TRBV27 to TRBJ2-3; maybe TRBD2 (7 bases). V was trimmed by 3 bases and J by 2 bases, leaving 15 bases between them. Looked up from germline, CDR1 is MNHEY and CDR2 is SMNVEV (reference sequence). The CDR3 extends over 16 amino acids. The CDR3 here is CASSFWGEGDTDTQYF. The CDR3 DNA is TGTGCCAGCAGTTTCTGGGGGGAGGGGGACACAGATACGCAGTATTTT.

The rearrangement uses TRBV4-1 and TRBJ2-7; TRBD2 aligns across 11 bases. This CDR3 is built from 16 residues. The junction had 5 bases not matched to a gene; V was cut back by 1 base and J by 3 bases. Looked up from germline, CDR1 is MGHRA and CDR2 is YSYEKL. Here the CDR3 reads CASSQGPSGGFYEQYF. In nucleotides, the CDR3 is TGCGCCAGCAGCCAAGGTCCTAGCGGGGGGTTCTACGAGCAGTACTTC.

This chain joins TRBV7-2 and TRBJ2-2; D is unclear. Trimming stripped 0 bases from V and 0 bases from J, with 8 bases between. The CDR3 has 16 amino acids. Germline V lookup: CDR1 SGHTA, CDR2 FQGNSA. The CDR3 is CASSLAQFANTGELFF. CDR3 DNA sequence: TGTGCCAGCAGCTTAGCGCAGTTCGCGAACACCGGGGAGCTGTTTTTT. Looking up the rest from reference TRBV7-2 and TRBJ2-2 gives the full variable domain: GAGVSQSPSNKVTEKGKDVELRCDPISGHTALYWYRQSLGQGLEFLIYFQGNSAPDKSGLPSDRFSAERTGGSVSTLTIQRTQQEDSAVYLCASSLAQFANTGELFFGEGSRLTVL.

The chain links TRBV10-3 to TRBJ1-2, with D possibly matching TRBD1 (5 bases). There are 15 residues in the CDR3. V was pared by 3 bases and J by 7 bases, with 18 bases between. Germline CDR1 reads ENHRY; CDR2 reads SYGVKD. CDR3 coding DNA: TGTGCCATCAGTGACCCGAAAGGAGGGGATCCTGGCTACACCTTC. Protein product: CAISDPKGGDPGYTF.

The chain carries TRBV11-2 and TRBJ2-1; maybe TRBD2 (5 bases). The germline V and J ends were trimmed by 0 bases and 0 bases, with 9 bases remaining between them. From germline, CDR1 is SGHAT and CDR2 FQNNGV. CDR3 length: 16 amino acids. CDR3 protein: CASSLDGGRSYNEQFF. The CDR3 nucleotides read TGTGCCAGCAGCTTAGATGGCGGGCGCTCCTACAATGAGCAGTTCTTC.

The J gene is TRBJ1-1, the V gene TRBV5-8; D gene uncertain. This CDR3 contains 14 residues. The ends were cut back, 2 bases at V and 0 bases at J, with 8 bases in the middle. The germline V gene has CDR1 SGHTS and CDR2 YDEGEE. The CDR3 spells CASSFLSVNTEAFF. CDR3 coding DNA: TGTGCCAGCAGCTTTTTATCAGTGAACACTGAAGCTTTCTTT.

In its sample, this clone was seen once. Distinct nucleotide sequences in the sample also encode this CDR3. The chain links TRBV28 to TRBJ1-2; D may be TRBD1 (5 bases). Germline V lookup: CDR1 MDHEN, CDR2 SYDVKM. The CDR3 runs 14 residues. Trimming took off 4 bases at V and 9 bases at J, with 18 bases between the two ends. The CDR3 DNA reads TGTGCCAGCAGTTCCACCGGGGGGGGACGCCGCTACACCTTC. This sequence encodes CASSSTGGGRRYTF.

The chain carries TRBV10-3 and TRBJ2-7; 7 nucleotides line up with TRBD2. CDR3 length equals 14 residues. Germline V gene sequence: CDR1 ENHRY, CDR2 SYGVKD. The V segment lost 4 bases and the J segment 2 bases; nucleotides outside the gene matches: 5. CDR3 sequence reads: CAISVREAPYEQYF. In DNA form, the CDR3 reads TGTGCCATCAGTGTACGGGAGGCTCCCTACGAGCAGTACTTC.

This clone was recorded once. The chain carries TRBV7-9 and TRBJ1-1, with D possibly TRBD1 on 6 matching bases. V lost 3 bases, J lost 1 base, and 6 bases lay in between. Germline V gives CDR1 SEHNR, CDR2 FQNEAQ (reference sequence). CDR3 length equals 13 residues. Here the CDR3 DNA reads TGTGCCAGCAGCTTGGACAGGAACACTGAAGCTTTCTTT. Its translation: CASSLDRNTEAFF.

The CDR3 reads CASSFRWSNEKLFF. Here the CDR3 DNA reads TGTGCCAGCAGCTTCCGGTGGAGTAATGAAAAACTGTTTTTT. The chain links TRBV5-5 to TRBJ1-4; no reliable D call. Germline CDR1 is SGHKS and CDR2 is YYEKEE (reference sequence). This CDR3 is 14 amino acids long. V lost 2 bases, J lost 4 bases, and 9 bases lay in between.

V is TRBV7-3 and J is TRBJ2-2, with D possibly matching TRBD2 (6 bases). In germline, CDR1 is SGHTA, CDR2 FQGTGA. The V end lost 5 bases, the J end lost 2 bases, and 15 bases lay between the germline ends. The CDR3 contains 16 residues. CDR3 in amino acids: CASSPEGMTNTGELFF. The CDR3 DNA reads TGTGCCAGCAGCCCGGAGGGAATGACAAACACCGGGGAGCTGTTTTTT.

V is TRBV7-9 and J is TRBJ1-3; D is undetermined. CDR3 length: 16 amino acids. Germline values: CDR1 SEHNR, CDR2 FQNEAQ (reference sequence). V lost 4 bases and J 3 bases, leaving 16 bases between the germline ends. This CDR3 is CASSSTRTYFGNTIYF. For the CDR3, the DNA is TGTGCCAGCAGCTCGACCCGGACCTACTTTGGAAACACCATATATTTT.

V is TRBV11-2 and J is TRBJ2-7; D uncertain. With 0 bases removed from V and 1 base from J, the gap between germline ends came to 10 bases. This CDR3 contains 15 residues. Germline V gene sequence: CDR1 SGHAT, CDR2 FQNNGV. In DNA form, the CDR3 reads TGTGCCAGCAGCTTAGATCCGGGTCATTCCTACGAGCAGTACTTC. Translated: CASSLDPGHSYEQYF.

The chain recombines TRBV19 with TRBJ1-4, with D possibly TRBD1 on 6 matching bases. V lost 1 base and J 8 bases, leaving 11 bases between the germline ends. CDR3 size: 14 residues. Germline lookup yields CDR1 LNHDA and CDR2 SQIVND (reference sequence). The DNA of the CDR3 is TGTGCCAGTAGTATAGGTATCAGGGGCGAAAAACTGTTTTTT. Translation: CASSIGIRGEKLFF.

The CDR3, as DNA: TGTGCCAGCAGCCGCGGGGGAGGGGGCACAGATACGCAGTATTTT. This codes for CASSRGGGGTDTQYF. The chain recombines TRBV7-3 with TRBJ2-3; TRBD2 matches at 7 bases. The CDR3 extends over 15 amino acids. Germline assignment: CDR1 SGHTA and CDR2 FQGTGA. Trimming at V came to 5 bases and at J to 1 base, leaving 6 bases not matched to a gene.

The chain uses TRBV13 and TRBJ2-7; TRBD2 agrees at 8 bases. Looked up from germline, CDR1 is PRHDT and CDR2 is FYEKMQ (reference sequence). The ends lost 5 bases at V and 4 bases at J; junction bases unmatched: 16. This CDR3 spans 17 amino acids. The CDR3 here is CASSQMPIQRERYEQYF. The CDR3 bases are TGTGCCAGCAGCCAGATGCCGATCCAGCGGGAGAGGTACGAGCAGTACTTC.

This rearrangement joins TRBV21-1 to TRBJ1-4; the tabulated D call, TRBD1, remains unverified against the DNA. TRBV21-1 is an annotated pseudogene. This CDR3 is 15 amino acids long. The CDR3 DNA reads TGTGCCAGCAGCGGGAACAGGTTTGAAGGAGAAAAACTGTTTTTT. This gives the protein CASSGNRFEGEKLFF.

The rearrangement links TRBV19 to TRBJ1-1; maybe TRBD1 (6 bases). This CDR3 comprises 13 residues. Per the germline V gene, CDR1 is LNHDA and CDR2 is SQIVND (reference sequence). Deletions cut 7 bases from V and 4 bases from J, with 13 bases between. The CDR3: CASIGGWGTEAFF. DNA for the CDR3: TGTGCCAGTATAGGGGGTTGGGGCACTGAAGCTTTCTTT.

This sequence joins TRBV5-1 and TRBJ2-6; D gene ambiguous. Deletions cut 0 bases from V and 0 bases from J, with 1 base between. The CDR3 is made up of 14 amino acids. Germline CDR1 reads SGHRS; CDR2 reads YFSETQ. CDR3 sequence reads: CASSLASGANVLTF. CDR3 sequence (DNA): TGCGCCAGCAGCTTGGCCTCTGGGGCCAACGTCCTGACTTTC.

The chain uses TRBV27 and TRBJ1-1, with TRBD1 identical over 7 bases. V was pared by 3 bases and J by 0 bases, with 1 base of the junction left unmatched. CDR3 size: 14 residues. Per the germline V gene, CDR1 is MNHEY and CDR2 is SMNVEV (reference sequence). For the CDR3, the DNA is TGTGCCAGCAGTTTTGACAGGGTGAACACTGAAGCTTTCTTT. It is translated as CASSFDRVNTEAFF.

The V gene is TRBV7-2, the J gene TRBJ2-5; D is ambiguous. CDR3 size: 13 residues. The germline V gene has CDR1 SGHTA and CDR2 FQGNSA. Trimming cost V 10 bases and J 0 bases, with 12 bases left between them. CDR3 nucleotides: TGTGCCACCAATACAAACCACCAAGAGACCCAGTACTTC. This gives the protein CATNTNHQETQYF.

The chain employs TRBV18 and TRBJ1-2, with 9 bases aligning to TRBD1. This CDR3 region has 14 residues. CDR1 and CDR2 (germline): KGHSH, LQKENI. Germline trimming cut 1 base from V and 7 bases from J; bases unmatched to any gene: 4. CDR3 in amino acids: CASSPRTGVFGYTF. CDR3 DNA: TGTGCCAGCTCACCACGGACAGGGGTTTTTGGCTACACCTTC.

The chain recombines TRBV7-8 with TRBJ2-1; D might be TRBD2 (5 bases). Trimming shortened V by 5 bases and J by 5 bases, and 7 bases separated the two germline ends. CDR1 SGHVS and CDR2 FQNEAQ come from the germline V gene. This CDR3 is 12 amino acids long. This chain's CDR3 is CASSKLDNEQFF. CDR3 nucleotides: TGTGCCAGCAGCAAACTAGACAATGAGCAGTTCTTC.

The gene calls are TRBV7-8 and TRBJ2-7; D remains ambiguous. V dropped 5 bases and J dropped 3 bases, with 5 bases sitting between them. Germline V gene lookup returns CDR1 SGHVS and CDR2 FQNEAQ. The CDR3 has 11 residues. The CDR3 bases are TGTGCCAGCAGCAATAACTACGAGCAGTACTTC. This codes for CASSNNYEQYF. Looking up the rest from reference TRBV7-8 and TRBJ2-7 gives the full variable domain: GAGVSQSPRYKVAKRGQDVALRCDPISGHVSLFWYQQALGQGPEFLTYFQNEAQLDKSGLPSDRFFAERPEGSVSTLKIQRTQQEDSAVYLCASSNNYEQYFGPGTRLTVT.